This record covers a single T cell receptor beta chain. Antigen: not known. Use of 60 Vbeta and 13 Jbeta primers characterized the PCR. Repertoires were generated with immunoSEQ multiplex PCR, while TCRdb's copy carries only in-frame clones and drops some. The sample carries 150,000 to 200,000 clones, approximately 70% recorded once. The CDR3 spans 13 residues. Trimming took 6 bases from V and 4 from J, leaving 10 bases between them. Germline lookup yields CDR1 LNHDA and CDR2 SQIVND (reference sequence). The record originates from a study of cytomegalovirus exposure and HLA in healthy donors. The study's findings and limits: Presence/absence analyses treated sequencing depth as roughly uniform across donors. CMV serostatus was the sole immune exposure data available.

Sequencing input: PBMCs. The chain carries TRBV19 and TRBJ1-3; possibly TRBD1 for D (5 bases). This sequence originates from a woman aged 25 to 45 in good health and CMV-seronegative. The CDR3 DNA reads as TGTGCCAGTAGGAGGACATTAGGAAACACCATATATTTT. Protein product: CASRRTLGNTIYF.